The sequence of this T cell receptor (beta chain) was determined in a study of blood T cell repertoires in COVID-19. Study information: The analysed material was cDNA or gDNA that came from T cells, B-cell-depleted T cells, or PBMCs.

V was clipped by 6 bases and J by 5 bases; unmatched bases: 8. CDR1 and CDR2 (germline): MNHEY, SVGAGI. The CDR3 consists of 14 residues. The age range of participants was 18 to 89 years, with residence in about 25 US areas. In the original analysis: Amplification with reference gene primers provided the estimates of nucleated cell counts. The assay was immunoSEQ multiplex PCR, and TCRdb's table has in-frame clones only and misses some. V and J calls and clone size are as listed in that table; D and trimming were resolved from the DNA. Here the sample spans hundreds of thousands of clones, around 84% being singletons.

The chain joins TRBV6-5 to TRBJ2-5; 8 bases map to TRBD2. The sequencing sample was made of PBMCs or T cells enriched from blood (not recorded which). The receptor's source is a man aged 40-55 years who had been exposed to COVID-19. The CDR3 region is CASRSGSFQETQYF. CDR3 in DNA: TGTGCCAGCAGGAGCGGGAGTTTCCAGGAGACCCAGTACTTC.